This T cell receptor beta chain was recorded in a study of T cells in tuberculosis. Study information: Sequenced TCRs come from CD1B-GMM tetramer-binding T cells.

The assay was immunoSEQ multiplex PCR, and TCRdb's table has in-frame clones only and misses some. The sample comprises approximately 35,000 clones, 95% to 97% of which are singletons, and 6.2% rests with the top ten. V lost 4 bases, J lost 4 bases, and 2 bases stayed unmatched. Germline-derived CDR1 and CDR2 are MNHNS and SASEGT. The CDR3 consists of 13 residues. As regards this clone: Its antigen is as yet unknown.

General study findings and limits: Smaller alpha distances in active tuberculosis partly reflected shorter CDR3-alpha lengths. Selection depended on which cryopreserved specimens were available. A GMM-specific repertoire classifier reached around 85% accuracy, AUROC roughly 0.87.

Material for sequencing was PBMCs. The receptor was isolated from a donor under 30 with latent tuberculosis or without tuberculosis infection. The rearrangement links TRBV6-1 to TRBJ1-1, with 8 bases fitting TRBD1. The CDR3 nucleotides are TGTGCCAGCAGTGCCGGACAGGGCACTGAAGCTTTCTTT. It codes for CASSAGQGTEAFF.